This T cell receptor (beta chain) was recorded in a study of shared clonotypes between healthy human individuals. Turning to the study itself: A couple of women and a few men aged 18 to 49 served as donors.

Broader study findings: Clonotypes not shared had lower generation probabilities than those common to all four donors. Even with large depth, rarefaction showed that sorted-subset sequencing was incomplete.

TCRdb keeps only in-frame clones here, not all; method: immunoSEQ multiplex PCR. The table records 2 million to 2.5 million clones, roughly 92% of them present only once. This clone was seen just once. Its target is not known. The J segment lost 2 bases and the V segment lost 3 bases, leaving 8 bases of the junction unmatched. Germline V gene lookup returns CDR1 SGHVS and CDR2 FNYEAQ. This CDR3 spans 16 amino acids. The source of this sequence is a man aged 18 to 30 in good health. Some clones in this sample may be carry-over from other donors' samples. The chain couples TRBV7-6 to TRBJ2-7, with TRBD1 matching 9 bases. What was sequenced was naive CD4+ T cells from PBMCs. Subset noted: CD45RA+ positively selected. CDR3 sequence: CASSFVWDREAYEQYF. DNA of the CDR3: TGTGCCAGCAGCTTTGTGTGGGACAGGGAAGCCTACGAGCAGTACTTC.